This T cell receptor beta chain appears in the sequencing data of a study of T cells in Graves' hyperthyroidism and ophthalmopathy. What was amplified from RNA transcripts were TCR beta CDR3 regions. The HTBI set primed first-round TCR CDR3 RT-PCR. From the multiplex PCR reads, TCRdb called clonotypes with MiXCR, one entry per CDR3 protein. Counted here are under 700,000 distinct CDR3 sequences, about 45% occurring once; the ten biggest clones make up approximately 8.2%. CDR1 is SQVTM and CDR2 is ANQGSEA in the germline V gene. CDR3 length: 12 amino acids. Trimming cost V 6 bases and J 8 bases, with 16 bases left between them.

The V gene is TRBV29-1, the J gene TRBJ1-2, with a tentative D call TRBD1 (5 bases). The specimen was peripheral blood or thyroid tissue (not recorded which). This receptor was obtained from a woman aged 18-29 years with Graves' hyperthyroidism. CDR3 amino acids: CSVPGTMGGYTF. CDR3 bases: TGCAGCGTGCCCGGGACTATGGGGGGCTACACCTTC.